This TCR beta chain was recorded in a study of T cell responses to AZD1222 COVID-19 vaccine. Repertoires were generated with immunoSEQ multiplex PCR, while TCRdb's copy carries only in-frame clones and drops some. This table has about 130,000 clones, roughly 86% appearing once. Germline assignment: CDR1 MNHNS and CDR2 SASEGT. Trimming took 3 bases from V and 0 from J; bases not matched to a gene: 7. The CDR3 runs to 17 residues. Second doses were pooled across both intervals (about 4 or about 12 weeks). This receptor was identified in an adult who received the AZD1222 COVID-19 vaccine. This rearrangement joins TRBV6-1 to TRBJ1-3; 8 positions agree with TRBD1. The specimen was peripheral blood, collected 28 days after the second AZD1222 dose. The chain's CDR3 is CASSDPRQGTSGNTIYF. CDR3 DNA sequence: TGTGCCAGCAGTGACCCCCGACAGGGGACCTCTGGAAACACCATATATTTT.